This TCR beta chain was identified in a study of blood T cell repertoires in COVID-19. The germline V gene encodes CDR1 MNHEY and CDR2 SMNVEV (reference sequence). The CDR3 loop spans 15 amino acids. The V end lost 0 bases, the J end lost 7 bases, and 13 bases lay between the germline ends. Sequencing was performed with immunoSEQ multiplex PCR; in TCRdb, only in-frame clones are kept and a portion is missing. The table lists approximately 230,000 clones, about nine tenths of them singletons, with about 2.2% in the top ten. The source material was peripheral blood. This clonotype originated in a man in his thirties or forties who had recovered from COVID-19. The chain links TRBV27 to TRBJ1-5; D possibly corresponds to TRBD1 (5 bases). CDR3 sequence: CASSLSGGVRQPQHF. The CDR3 DNA sequence: TGTGCCAGCAGTTTATCGGGGGGTGTACGGCAGCCCCAGCATTTT.